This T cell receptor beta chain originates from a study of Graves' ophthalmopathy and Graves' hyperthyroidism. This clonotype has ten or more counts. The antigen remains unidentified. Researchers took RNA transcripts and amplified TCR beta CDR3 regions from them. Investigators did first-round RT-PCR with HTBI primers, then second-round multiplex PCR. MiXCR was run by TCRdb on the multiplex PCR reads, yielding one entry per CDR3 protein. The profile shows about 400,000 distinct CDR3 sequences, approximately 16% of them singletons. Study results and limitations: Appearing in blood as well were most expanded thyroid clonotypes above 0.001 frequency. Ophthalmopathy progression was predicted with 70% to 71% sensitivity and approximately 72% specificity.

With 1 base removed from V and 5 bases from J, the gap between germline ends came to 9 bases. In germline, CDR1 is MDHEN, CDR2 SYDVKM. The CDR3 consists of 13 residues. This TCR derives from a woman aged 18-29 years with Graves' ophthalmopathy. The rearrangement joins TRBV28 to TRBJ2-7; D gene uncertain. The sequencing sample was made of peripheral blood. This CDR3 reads CASSLSPVNEQYF. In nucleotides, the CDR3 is TGTGCCAGCAGTTTATCCCCAGTGAACGAGCAGTACTTC.